This TCR beta chain was captured by sequencing in a study of T cells in Graves' hyperthyroidism and ophthalmopathy (dated by TCRdb to between 2019 and 2020). Regarding the study in general: Peripheral blood was collected at initial diagnosis, before any treatment. TCR V-J signatures able to tell the groups apart were searched for in a discovery cohort of some 100 patients, of whom 43 had Graves' ophthalmopathy and under 65 had stable Graves' hyperthyroidism. For training and testing, the approximately 97 patients in the discovery cohort were randomly divided in a 7:3 ratio. Following sampling, methimazole starting at 30 mg daily was given to hyperthyroidism patients, and high-dose intravenous methylprednisolone was given to ophthalmopathy patients. In addition, the study compared T-cell repertoires in thyroid tissue and in blood from roughly 6 Graves' hyperthyroidism patients. The paper describes TCR Vbeta CDR3 sequencing of 135 peripheral blood samples, made up of about 40 ophthalmopathy patients, 70 to 75 hyperthyroidism patients and 17 progressor patients. Prospective prediction of ophthalmopathy was tested in an independent validation cohort consisting of 18 to 20 hyperthyroidism patients and more than 15 patients who later progressed to ophthalmopathy. Points the paper makes about the study in general: Most expanded thyroid clonotypes (frequency above 0.001) were also detected in blood, suggesting blood repertoires may reflect thyroid immune responses. A 13 V-J signature model separated ophthalmopathy from stable hyperthyroidism, with approximately 87% sensitivity and around 84% specificity in cross-validation and 80%/75% in testing. Sample size was not statistically predetermined, and investigators were not blinded to group allocation. In validation, the model predicted progression to ophthalmopathy a median of 6.5 months before onset, with about 67% sensitivity and more than 72% specificity.

This clonotype was observed many times. Its antigen is unknown. The input lacks base qualities; no much larger clone sits a single base away. TCR beta CDR3 regions were amplified from RNA transcripts. For the first round of RT-PCR on the TCR CDR3, the HTBI primer set was used together with the Qiagen OneStep RT-PCR kit. Libraries were constructed in a second round of multiplex PCR, after which size selection and purification were carried out. The libraries were sequenced on an Illumina HiSeq2000 using paired-end 100 bp reads. The study's own analysis went as follows. SOAPnuke was used to process the raw data, removing reads that contained adapters or uncalled bases, had a mean Phred below 15, or lacked an exact match to the constant primer or identifier. COPE v1.2.5 was used to merge the high-quality paired reads, and each unique nucleotide sequence was defined as a clonotype. MiTCR v1.1 was used to align clonotypes to the IMGT TRBV, TRBD and TRBJ reference segments. The analysis was restricted to V-J combinations with a frequency above 0.0001, which together covered 99.2% of the repertoires. A TCS score was defined as the ratio of F50 (clonal expansion) to E x V (chaos), with BLOSUM62-based TCRdist applied between CDR3 peptides within each V-J. Welch's t-statistics and random forest reduced 450 to 600 V-J features to 13, which were used in a naive Bayes classifier (R e1071). The Morisita-Horn index was used to measure how similar the thyroid and blood repertoires were. TCRdb applied fastp at Q25 and MiXCR to the public reads, then kept only in-frame beta chains. Records with the same CDR3 protein are collapsed into one entry carrying the most frequent genes and DNA. TCRdb assigned the V and J calls; the authors' analysis was not used. The sample table records hundreds of thousands of distinct CDR3 sequences; 35% to 40% of these occur just once. The top ten clones comprise approximately 8.7% of the sample.

A patient counted as having stable Graves' hyperthyroidism if no progression to ophthalmopathy occurred over 18 months of follow-up. Hyperthyroidism patients were newly diagnosed, with disease duration under 2 months, and aged 18 to 65 years. Exclusion was applied to patients with uncontrolled infections, other autoimmune diseases, pregnancy or lactation. Clinical symptoms, serum thyroxine and TRAb, thyroid ultrasound, and orbital computed tomography formed the basis for the diagnoses. Ficoll-Paque density gradient centrifugation was used to isolate PBMCs from 10 ml of fresh peripheral blood. Total RNA was extracted using Trizol reagent, and RNA quality was assessed on an Agilent 2100 Bioanalyzer. V loses 10 bases, J loses 2 bases, and the germline ends lie 15 bases apart. Reading the germline V gene gives CDR1 ENHRY and CDR2 SYGVKD. The CDR3 sequence holds 13 residues, the cysteine and phenylalanine included. Of the read, only the CDR3 DNA is kept; its 39 bases are in frame from base 1.

Recombination linked TRBV10-3 to TRBJ2-7; 5 matching bases give a weak D call of TRBD1. Sequenced sample: blood. The TCR originated in a man between 18 and 29 years old with Graves' hyperthyroidism. The encoded CDR3 is CATLDRSTYEQYF. In nucleotides, the sequence is TGTGCCACCCTAGACAGAAGTACCTACGAGCAGTACTTC.